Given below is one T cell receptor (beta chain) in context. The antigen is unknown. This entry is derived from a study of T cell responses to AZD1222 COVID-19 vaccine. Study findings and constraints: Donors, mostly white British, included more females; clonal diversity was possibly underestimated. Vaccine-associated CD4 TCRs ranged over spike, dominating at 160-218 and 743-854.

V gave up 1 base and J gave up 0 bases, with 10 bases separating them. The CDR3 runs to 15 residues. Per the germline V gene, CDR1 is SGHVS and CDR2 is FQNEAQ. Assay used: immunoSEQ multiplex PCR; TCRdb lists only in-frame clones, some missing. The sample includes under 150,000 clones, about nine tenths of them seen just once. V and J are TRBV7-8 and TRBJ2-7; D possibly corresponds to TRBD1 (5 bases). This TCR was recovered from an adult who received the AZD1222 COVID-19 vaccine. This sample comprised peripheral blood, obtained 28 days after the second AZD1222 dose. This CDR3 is CASSLGDSTSYEQYF. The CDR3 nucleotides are TGTGCCAGCAGCTTAGGAGACAGCACCTCCTACGAGCAGTACTTC.